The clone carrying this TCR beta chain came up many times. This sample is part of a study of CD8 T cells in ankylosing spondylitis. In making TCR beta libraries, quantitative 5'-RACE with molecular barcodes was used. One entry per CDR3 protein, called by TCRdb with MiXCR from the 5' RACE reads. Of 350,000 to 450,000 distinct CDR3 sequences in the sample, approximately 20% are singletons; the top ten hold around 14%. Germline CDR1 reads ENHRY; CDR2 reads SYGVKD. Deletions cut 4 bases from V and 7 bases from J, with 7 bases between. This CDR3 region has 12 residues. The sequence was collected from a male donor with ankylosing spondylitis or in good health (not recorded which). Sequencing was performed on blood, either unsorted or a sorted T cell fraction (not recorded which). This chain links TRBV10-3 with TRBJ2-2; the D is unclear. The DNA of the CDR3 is TGTGCCATCAGTGTGGGTAACGGGGAGCTGTTTTTT. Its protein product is CAISVGNGELFF.